The source of this T cell receptor (beta chain) is a study of T cells in Graves' hyperthyroidism and ophthalmopathy. Per germline, CDR1 SGDLS and CDR2 YYNGEE. V was cut by 0 bases and J by 1 base, with 5 bases left in between. This CDR3 is built from 14 residues. TCR beta CDR3 sequences were amplified from RNA transcripts. The TCR CDR3 first-round RT-PCR relied on the HTBI primer set. Via MiXCR, TCRdb re-called the multiplex PCR reads, giving one row per CDR3 protein. Here the sample spans 550,000 to 700,000 distinct CDR3 sequences, roughly 14% being singletons. Material for sequencing was blood. The sequence came from a woman in her forties with Graves' ophthalmopathy. The chain employs TRBV9 and TRBJ1-3; D is unresolved. CDR3 DNA: TGTGCCAGCAGCGTAGGAGCTTCTGGAAACACCATATATTTT. It codes for CASSVGASGNTIYF.